This T cell receptor beta chain was observed in a study of OX40 agonist ivuxolimab in advanced cancers. The table came from immunoSEQ multiplex PCR; TCRdb's copy has only in-frame clones and leaves some out. The table has approximately 54,000 clones, roughly 90% seen once. V lost 2 bases and J lost 2; bases outside the gene matches: 9. This CDR3 is built from 16 residues. Germline CDR1 is MDHEN and CDR2 is SYDVKM. The TCR was taken from an adult with an advanced solid tumor such as melanoma, head and neck, liver or kidney cancer. The sequencing here drew on CD4+ or CD8+ T cells sorted from blood, taken in a trial of the OX40 agonist ivuxolimab. The gene calls are TRBV28 and TRBJ2-7, with 7 bases identical to TRBD1. CDR3 sequence: CASSLSFGQGAYEQYF. In DNA, the CDR3 is TGTGCCAGCAGTTTAAGTTTCGGGCAGGGGGCCTACGAGCAGTACTTC.